The rows below give T cell receptor beta chains drawn from one sample of a study of molecular identifiers for immune sequencing clone quantification. MiXCR, run by TCRdb on the PCR reads, gives a single entry per CDR3 protein. This table holds about 320,000 distinct CDR3 sequences, 24% found once. The sequencing input was naive CD8+ T cells from blood, with Jurkat cell RNA spiked in. The receptors derive from a human donor in good health. Some libraries in this study had Jurkat cell RNA spiked in. Both conserved end residues are part of each CDR3. Each record gives: clone size, J gene, V gene, D gene, CDR3 protein, CDR3 DNA. The D gene is left open where the match is weak. The listing skips clone size in some rows; elsewhere it reads once, few, many or a size class.

clone_size: few
j_call: TRBJ2-3
v_call: TRBV5-4
d_call: .
cdr3_aa: CASSLEGAGAFTDTQYF
cdr3_nt: TGTGCCAGCAGCTTGGAGGGCGCGGGGGCCTTCACAGATACGCAGTATTTT

clone_size: .
j_call: TRBJ2-3
v_call: TRBV28
d_call: TRBD2
cdr3_aa: CASSPLGLAGVKDTQYF
cdr3_nt: TGTGCCAGCAGCCCGTTGGGACTAGCGGGAGTAAAAGATACGCAGTATTTT

clone_size: many
j_call: TRBJ1-1
v_call: TRBV6-2/TRBV6-3
d_call: TRBD1
cdr3_aa: CASSFAVTGAGAFF
cdr3_nt: TGTGCCAGCAGTTTCGCGGTCACAGGGGCGGGAGCTTTCTTT

clone_size: many
j_call: TRBJ2-3
v_call: TRBV6-1
d_call: .
cdr3_aa: CATRQGTDTQYF
cdr3_nt: TGTGCCACCCGGCAGGGCACAGATACGCAGTATTTT

clone_size: few
j_call: TRBJ1-1
v_call: TRBV10-2
d_call: TRBD1
cdr3_aa: CASGGTGESTEAFF
cdr3_nt: TGCGCCAGCGGGGGAACAGGGGAGAGCACTGAAGCTTTCTTT

clone_size: .
j_call: TRBJ2-5
v_call: TRBV15
d_call: .
cdr3_aa: CATRDKPQETQYF
cdr3_nt: TGTGCCACCAGGGACAAGCCCCAAGAGACCCAGTACTTC

clone_size: .
j_call: TRBJ2-7
v_call: TRBV5-1
d_call: TRBD2
cdr3_aa: CARSSGGTDYEQYF
cdr3_nt: TGCGCCAGAAGCTCGGGGGGGACGGACTACGAGCAGTACTTC

clone_size: few
j_call: TRBJ2-2
v_call: TRBV27
d_call: TRBD1
cdr3_aa: CASSLLVGTGPGELFF
cdr3_nt: TGTGCCAGCAGTTTATTGGTTGGGACAGGGCCCGGGGAGCTGTTTTTT

clone_size: many
j_call: TRBJ1-5
v_call: TRBV3-1
d_call: .
cdr3_aa: CASSRGTDSNQPQHF
cdr3_nt: TGTGCCAGCAGCCGGGGGACGGATAGCAATCAGCCCCAGCATTTT

clone_size: many
j_call: TRBJ2-4
v_call: TRBV12-3/TRBV12-4
d_call: .
cdr3_aa: CASSFAGQRENIQYF
cdr3_nt: TGTGCCAGCAGTTTTGCGGGGCAGCGGGAAAACATTCAGTACTTC

clone_size: many
j_call: TRBJ2-3
v_call: TRBV29-1
d_call: .
cdr3_aa: CSVEPPGTDTQYF
cdr3_nt: TGCAGCGTTGAACCCCCGGGCACAGATACGCAGTATTTT

clone_size: .
j_call: TRBJ1-5
v_call: TRBV27
d_call: .
cdr3_aa: CASSFGGGADQPQHF
cdr3_nt: TGTGCCAGCAGTTTCGGTGGGGGAGCCGATCAGCCCCAGCATTTT

clone_size: many
j_call: TRBJ2-3
v_call: TRBV7-9
d_call: TRBD2
cdr3_aa: CASSLLSGGLDTQYF
cdr3_nt: TGTGCCAGCAGCTTATTGAGCGGGGGATTAGATACGCAGTATTTT

clone_size: .
j_call: TRBJ2-7
v_call: TRBV4-3
d_call: .
cdr3_aa: CASSPPPEQYF
cdr3_nt: TGCGCCAGCAGCCCCCCCCCCGAGCAGTACTTC

clone_size: .
j_call: TRBJ2-3
v_call: TRBV12-3/TRBV12-4
d_call: TRBD1
cdr3_aa: CASSLAQGARDTQYF
cdr3_nt: TGTGCCAGCAGTTTGGCGCAGGGGGCAAGAGATACGCAGTATTTT

clone_size: few
j_call: TRBJ2-6
v_call: TRBV4-1
d_call: .
cdr3_aa: CASSQADRAIISGANVLTF
cdr3_nt: TGCGCCAGCAGCCAAGCTGATCGGGCCATAATCTCTGGGGCCAACGTCCTGACTTTC

clone_size: many
j_call: TRBJ1-1
v_call: TRBV2
d_call: TRBD1
cdr3_aa: CAIGQGTEAFF
cdr3_nt: TGTGCCATCGGACAGGGGACTGAAGCTTTCTTT

clone_size: .
j_call: TRBJ1-3
v_call: TRBV4-3
d_call: .
cdr3_aa: CASSQGDGIYPLSGNTIYF
cdr3_nt: TGCGCCAGCAGCCAAGGCGACGGGATCTACCCCCTTTCTGGAAACACCATATATTTT

clone_size: few
j_call: TRBJ2-4
v_call: TRBV7-7
d_call: .
cdr3_aa: CASSLEQKTLMAKNIQYF
cdr3_nt: TGTGCTAGCAGCTTAGAGCAAAAGACCTTGATGGCCAAAAACATTCAGTACTTC

clone_size: many
j_call: TRBJ2-3
v_call: TRBV7-2
d_call: .
cdr3_aa: CASSPGGGLVQYF
cdr3_nt: TGTGCCAGCAGTCCCGGCGGAGGCCTTGTGCAGTATTTT

clone_size: .
j_call: TRBJ2-3
v_call: TRBV12-3/TRBV12-4
d_call: TRBD2
cdr3_aa: CASSLRWETSGVADTQYF
cdr3_nt: TGTGCCAGCAGTTTAAGGTGGGAGACTAGCGGGGTCGCAGATACGCAGTATTTT

clone_size: few
j_call: TRBJ1-4
v_call: TRBV12-3/TRBV12-4
d_call: TRBD1
cdr3_aa: CASSSTGQYYEKLFF
cdr3_nt: TGTGCCAGCAGTTCCACGGGACAGTACTATGAAAAACTGTTTTTT

clone_size: .
j_call: TRBJ1-1
v_call: TRBV30
d_call: .
cdr3_aa: CASEGGLNAEAFF
cdr3_nt: TGTGCCTCCGAGGGGGGCTTGAACGCTGAAGCTTTCTTT

clone_size: many
j_call: TRBJ2-1
v_call: TRBV7-2
d_call: TRBD2
cdr3_aa: CASSSSLLGLAGGNNEQFF
cdr3_nt: TGTGCCAGCAGCTCGTCACTATTGGGGCTAGCGGGGGGAAACAATGAGCAGTTCTTC

clone_size: .
j_call: TRBJ1-1
v_call: TRBV4-2
d_call: TRBD1
cdr3_aa: CASSPPGGQGAGEAFF
cdr3_nt: TGTGCCAGCAGCCCGCCTGGGGGACAGGGGGCCGGTGAAGCTTTCTTT

clone_size: few
j_call: TRBJ2-6
v_call: TRBV19
d_call: .
cdr3_aa: CASSIVGGANVLTF
cdr3_nt: TGTGCCAGTAGTATAGTAGGTGGGGCCAACGTCCTGACTTTC

clone_size: .
j_call: TRBJ2-4
v_call: TRBV20-1
d_call: TRBD1
cdr3_aa: CSAEKPGQGQYF
cdr3_nt: TGCAGTGCCGAAAAACCCGGACAGGGTCAGTACTTC

clone_size: .
j_call: TRBJ2-7
v_call: TRBV27
d_call: .
cdr3_aa: CACSFGTGAYEQYF
cdr3_nt: TGTGCCTGCAGTTTCGGAACGGGAGCCTACGAGCAGTACTTC

clone_size: many
j_call: TRBJ2-7
v_call: TRBV28
d_call: .
cdr3_aa: CASSSFGLSTGEQYF
cdr3_nt: TGTGCCAGCAGCTCTTTCGGACTATCAACGGGGGAGCAGTACTTC

clone_size: few
j_call: TRBJ1-1
v_call: TRBV7-9
d_call: .
cdr3_aa: CASSVDSSLNTEAFF
cdr3_nt: TGTGCCAGCAGCGTAGACAGCAGTCTAAACACTGAAGCTTTCTTT

clone_size: .
j_call: TRBJ2-6
v_call: TRBV5-1
d_call: TRBD1
cdr3_aa: CASSPHSGQAVSGANVLTF
cdr3_nt: TGCGCCAGCAGCCCGCATTCGGGACAGGCTGTCTCTGGGGCCAACGTCCTGACTTTC

clone_size: many
j_call: TRBJ2-1
v_call: TRBV14
d_call: .
cdr3_aa: CASSSTGYNEQFF
cdr3_nt: TGTGCCAGTAGCTCGACAGGTTACAATGAGCAGTTCTTC

clone_size: .
j_call: TRBJ1-2
v_call: TRBV10-3
d_call: TRBD1
cdr3_aa: CAISETGESGYTF
cdr3_nt: TGTGCCATCAGTGAGACAGGGGAGAGTGGCTACACCTTC

clone_size: many
j_call: TRBJ2-5
v_call: TRBV9
d_call: TRBD1
cdr3_aa: CASSVQGAPGETQYF
cdr3_nt: TGTGCCAGCAGCGTGCAGGGGGCACCGGGTGAGACCCAGTACTTC

clone_size: many
j_call: TRBJ1-1
v_call: TRBV21-1
d_call: .
cdr3_aa: CASPGEGRGTEAFF
cdr3_nt: TGTGCCAGCCCAGGGGAGGGTCGAGGCACTGAAGCTTTCTTT

clone_size: few
j_call: TRBJ1-2
v_call: TRBV7-8
d_call: .
cdr3_aa: CASSTRQKSYGYTF
cdr3_nt: TGTGCCAGCAGCACCAGACAGAAAAGCTATGGCTACACCTTC

clone_size: .
j_call: TRBJ2-7
v_call: TRBV6-2/TRBV6-3
d_call: .
cdr3_aa: CASSYSGQYEQYF
cdr3_nt: TGTGCCAGCAGTTACTCGGGGCAGTACGAGCAGTACTTC

clone_size: few
j_call: TRBJ2-5
v_call: TRBV28
d_call: TRBD1
cdr3_aa: CASSRIDRDETQYF
cdr3_nt: TGTGCCAGCAGCAGAATCGACAGGGATGAGACCCAGTACTTC

clone_size: .
j_call: TRBJ2-1
v_call: TRBV27
d_call: .
cdr3_aa: CASSPLQGPQLSNEQFF
cdr3_nt: TGTGCCAGCAGTCCCCTTCAAGGGCCCCAACTCTCCAATGAGCAGTTCTTC

clone_size: many
j_call: TRBJ2-3
v_call: TRBV20-1
d_call: .
cdr3_aa: CSARDPGRQGATDTQYF
cdr3_nt: TGCAGTGCTAGAGATCCCGGTCGGCAGGGCGCCACAGATACGCAGTATTTT

clone_size: .
j_call: TRBJ2-1
v_call: TRBV15
d_call: TRBD1
cdr3_aa: CATSRQTGDNEQLF
cdr3_nt: TGTGCCACCAGCCGCCAGACAGGGGACAATGAGCAGCTCTTC

clone_size: many
j_call: TRBJ2-5
v_call: TRBV28
d_call: .
cdr3_aa: CASSLTRTDGETQYF
cdr3_nt: TGTGCCAGCAGTCTCACCAGGACAGACGGTGAGACCCAGTACTTC

clone_size: few
j_call: TRBJ2-5
v_call: TRBV4-3
d_call: .
cdr3_aa: CASSQGLARETQYF
cdr3_nt: TGCGCCAGCAGCCAGGGGCTAGCAAGAGAGACCCAGTACTTC

clone_size: few
j_call: TRBJ1-1
v_call: TRBV4-1
d_call: .
cdr3_aa: CASSQGDQNTEAFF
cdr3_nt: TGCGCCAGCAGCCAAGGAGACCAGAACACTGAAGCTTTCTTT